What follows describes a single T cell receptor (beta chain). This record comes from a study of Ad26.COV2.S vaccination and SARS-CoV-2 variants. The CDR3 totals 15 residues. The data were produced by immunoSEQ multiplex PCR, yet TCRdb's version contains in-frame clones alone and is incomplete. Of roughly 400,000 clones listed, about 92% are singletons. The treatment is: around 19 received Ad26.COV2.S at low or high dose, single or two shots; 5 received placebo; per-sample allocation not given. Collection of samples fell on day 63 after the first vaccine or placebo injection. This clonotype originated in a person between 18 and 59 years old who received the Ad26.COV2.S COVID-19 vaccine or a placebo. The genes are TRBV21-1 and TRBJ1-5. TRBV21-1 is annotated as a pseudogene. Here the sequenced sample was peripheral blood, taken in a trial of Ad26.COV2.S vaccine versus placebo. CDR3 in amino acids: CASSKIYKGNQPQHF. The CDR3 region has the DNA TGTGCCAGCAGCAAAATCTATAAGGGCAATCAGCCCCAGCATTTT.